Each of the 10 T cell receptor beta chains below was sequenced from the same sample in a study of blood T cell dynamics during melanoma immunotherapy. Clones were sequenced by immunoSEQ multiplex PCR, and TCRdb holds only the in-frame ones, with some missing. This sample has 12,000 or so clones, with over 75% found just once. Regarding time point: week 3, after first cycle of checkpoint inhibitor. The sequences come from blood, collected from a patient treated with checkpoint blockade. All receptors derive from a human donor with melanoma.

The chain combines TRBV7-6 with TRBJ2-3; TRBD2 matches at 10 bases. V shed 0 bases and J 9 bases; nucleotides not matched to a gene: 12. This CDR3 region has 17 residues. CDR1 and CDR2 (germline): SGHVS, FNYEAQ. CDR3 sequence: CASSLASSGGGAGTQYF. CDR3 in DNA: TGTGCCAGCAGCTTAGCGTCCAGCGGGGGGGGCGCAGGGACGCAGTATTTT.

This clone was seen more than once but under ten times. The V and J genes are TRBV29-1 and TRBJ1-2; 8 bases match TRBD1. The germline gives CDR1 SQVTM, CDR2 ANQGSEA. Trimming removed 6 bases from V and 5 bases from J; junction bases left unmatched: 8. The CDR3 runs 13 residues. The CDR3 coding sequence is TGCAGCGTCCTCGCCGACAGGGGATATGGCTACACCTTC. Translating gives CSVLADRGYGYTF.

The sample holds one count of this clone. The rearrangement uses TRBV11-2 and TRBJ1-2, with D possibly matching TRBD1 (6 bases). Germline assignment: CDR1 SGHAT and CDR2 FQNNGV. V was pared by 5 bases and J by 4 bases, with 11 bases between. The CDR3 totals 13 residues. As DNA, the CDR3 is TGTGCCAGCAGCGCGGACAGATCCTATGGCTACACCTTC. Its translation is CASSADRSYGYTF.

This chain connects TRBV6-1 to TRBJ2-5; D is possibly TRBD2 (5 bases). Trimming stripped 7 bases from V and 2 bases from J, with 11 bases between. Germline V CDR1 and CDR2: MNHNS, SASEGT. The CDR3 covers 13 residues. Here the CDR3 reads CASNLARQETQYF. CDR3 DNA sequence: TGTGCCAGCAACTTAGCGCGGCAAGAGACCCAGTACTTC.

The chain joins TRBV6-5 to TRBJ1-1; tentatively, D is TRBD1 (6 bases). The CDR3 contains 15 residues. Germline CDR1 and CDR2: MNHEY and SVGAGI. V was pared by 0 bases and J by 4 bases, with 12 bases between. Here the CDR3 reads CASSYSRGYGTEAFF. The CDR3 DNA is TGTGCCAGCAGTTACTCGAGGGGGTACGGCACTGAAGCTTTCTTT.

The chain joins TRBV6-1 to TRBJ2-1; 10 bases agree with TRBD1. The CDR3 contains 15 residues. The germline CDR1 and CDR2 sequences are MNHNS and SASEGT. The V and J ends lost 1 base and 3 bases, in that order; junction bases with no gene match: 0. CDR3 in amino acids: CASSEGTGGYNEQFF. In DNA, the CDR3 is TGTGCCAGCAGTGAAGGGACAGGGGGCTACAATGAGCAGTTCTTC.

CDR3 DNA sequence: TGTGCCAGCAGCGCCTCGAAGACAGGGGGCGCCGCCGGCTACACCTTC. Protein: CASSASKTGGAAGYTF. The chain recombines TRBV11-1 with TRBJ1-2, with TRBD1 matching over 10 bases. From germline, CDR1 is SGHAT and CDR2 FQDESV (reference sequence). The CDR3 totals 16 residues. Losses at the gene ends were 5 bases for V and 8 bases for J; bases not matched to a gene: 14.

V usage is TRBV5-4 and J usage is TRBJ2-7; a weak D match, TRBD2 (6 bases). CDR3 length: 14 amino acids. CDR1 is SGHNT, CDR2 YYREEE, per germline (reference sequence). V lost 0 bases, J lost 3 bases, and 10 bases lay in between. The CDR3: CASSLGWRDYEQYF. CDR3 in DNA: TGTGCCAGCAGCTTGGGATGGAGGGACTACGAGCAGTACTTC.

The chain links TRBV19 to TRBJ2-1; TRBD2 aligns across 8 bases. V shed 5 bases, J shed 4 bases, and the junction held 7 bases outside the gene matches. Germline V gene lookup returns CDR1 LNHDA and CDR2 SQIVND (reference sequence). This CDR3 has 15 residues. CDR3 DNA: TGTGCCAGTAGTGATAGCGGGGTAGGATACAATGAGCAGTTCTTC. Translated: CASSDSGVGYNEQFF.

The V and J genes are TRBV27 and TRBJ2-4; D remains unclear. The V and J ends lost 3 bases and 0 bases respectively, with 12 bases between them. Germline CDR1 and CDR2: MNHEY and SMNVEV (reference sequence). The CDR3 loop spans 16 amino acids. The DNA of the CDR3 is TGTGCCAGCAGTTTGGGGTCCTTTGGAGCCAAAAACATTCAGTACTTC. Translating it yields CASSLGSFGAKNIQYF.